Listed below are T cell receptor beta chains from one sample, sequenced in a study of cytomegalovirus exposure and HLA in healthy donors. Using immunoSEQ multiplex PCR, the repertoire was profiled, and TCRdb retains in-frame clones only, with some absent. The sample has nearly 300,000 clones, roughly 85% seen once. The sequencing input was PBMCs. All receptors come from a man in his forties in good health and CMV-seropositive. Both conserved end residues are part of each CDR3. D genes are given only for firm matches. Some rows mark clone size as missing; the rest say once, few, many or name a class of expanded clone.

j_call | v_call | d_call | clone_size | cdr3_aa | cdr3_nt
TRBJ2-1 | TRBV7-2 | TRBD2 | - | CASKMSGSYYNEQFF | TGTGCCAGCAAAATGAGCGGGAGCTACTACAATGAGCAGTTCTTC
TRBJ1-5 | TRBV6-6 | - | - | CASSYSGEFSQPQHF | TGTGCCAGCAGTTACAGTGGTGAGTTTAGTCAGCCCCAGCATTTT
TRBJ2-7 | TRBV18 | TRBD1 | - | CASAPGQTYEQYF | TGTGCCAGCGCGCCGGGACAGACCTACGAGCAGTACTTC
TRBJ1-2 | TRBV27 | - | - | CASSLRGGYTF | TGTGCCAGCAGTTTGCGGGGCGGCTACACCTTC
TRBJ2-7 | TRBV10-2 | TRBD2 | - | CASRDLAGVYEQYF | TGCGCCAGCAGGGATCTAGCGGGAGTCTACGAGCAGTACTTC
TRBJ1-1 | TRBV7-9 | - | - | CSSSQSSNNEAFF | TGTTCCAGCAGCCAATCGTCAAACAATGAAGCTTTCTTT
TRBJ2-7 | TRBV2 | TRBD1 | - | CASSGRTGSNYEQYF | TGTGCCAGCAGCGGTAGGACAGGATCAAACTACGAGCAGTACTTC
TRBJ1-3 | TRBV19 | - | - | CASSATGYSGNTIYF | TGTGCCAGTAGCGCTACAGGGTACTCTGGAAACACCATATATTTT
TRBJ1-1 | TRBV9 | - | once | CASSVAQGMNTEAFF | TGTGCCAGCAGCGTAGCGCAGGGGATGAACACTGAAGCTTTCTTT
TRBJ1-2 | TRBV29-1 | - | - | CSVGQGHYGYTF | TGCAGCGTTGGGCAGGGCCACTATGGCTACACCTTC
TRBJ2-3 | TRBV5-1 | TRBD2 | once | CASSLPGLAGLSTDTQYF | TGCGCCAGCAGTCTACCGGGACTAGCGGGGCTTAGCACAGATACGCAGTATTTT
TRBJ2-7 | TRBV28 | TRBD1 | - | CASSYDRVYEQYF | TGTGCCAGCAGTTATGACAGGGTCTACGAGCAGTACTTC
TRBJ2-7 | TRBV7-6 | TRBD1 | few | CASSLTAGGLHEQYF | TGTGCCAGCAGCTTAACGGCAGGGGGCTTGCACGAGCAGTACTTC
TRBJ2-7 | TRBV5-5 | - | - | CASTPSRIRGEQYF | TGTGCCAGCACCCCGTCCAGGATCCGGGGAGAGCAGTACTTC
TRBJ2-3 | TRBV27 | - | - | CASSLRQRTDTQYF | TGTGCCAGCAGTTTAAGACAGCGCACAGATACGCAGTATTTT
TRBJ2-7 | TRBV28 | TRBD2 | - | CASSLIGTSTHEQYF | TGTGCCAGCAGTTTAATCGGGACTAGCACCCACGAGCAGTACTTC
TRBJ2-5 | TRBV7-2 | - | - | CASSLSSSEETQYF | TGTGCCAGCAGCTTATCCTCCTCAGAAGAGACCCAGTACTTC
TRBJ2-7 | TRBV14 | - | - | CASSPGFSYEQYF | TGTGCCAGCAGCCCGGGTTTCTCCTACGAGCAGTACTTC
TRBJ1-1 | TRBV2 | TRBD1 | - | CASTETGGTTEAFF | TGTGCCAGCACTGAGACAGGGGGCACGACTGAAGCTTTCTTT
TRBJ1-1 | TRBV5-6 | TRBD1 | few | CASRRGQAPEAFF | TGTGCCAGCAGGAGGGGACAGGCGCCTGAAGCTTTCTTT
TRBJ1-3 | TRBV7-2 | - | - | CASSLVGQFGSGNTIYF | TGTGCCAGCAGCTTAGTGGGGCAGTTTGGCTCTGGAAACACCATATATTTT
TRBJ2-7 | TRBV11-2 | TRBD2 | - | CASSLARATSQSYEQYF | TGTGCCAGCAGCTTAGCGAGGGCGACTAGCCAATCCTACGAGCAGTACTTC
TRBJ1-5 | TRBV6-5 | - | - | CASRGGFRQPQHF | TGTGCCAGCAGGGGGGGTTTTCGGCAGCCCCAGCATTTT
TRBJ2-7 | TRBV2 | - | - | CASRPAETGRHEQYF | TGTGCCAGCAGGCCAGCGGAGACAGGGAGGCACGAGCAGTACTTC
TRBJ2-5 | TRBV6-4 | TRBD1 | - | CASRPYPGGDFRETQYF | TGTGCCAGCAGACCATATCCAGGGGGCGATTTTAGAGAGACCCAGTACTTC
TRBJ2-7 | TRBV6-1 | - | - | CASSDGTAYEQYF | TGTGCCAGCAGTGACGGGACTGCCTACGAGCAGTACTTC
TRBJ2-7 | TRBV19 | TRBD2 | - | CASSIASGGSYEQYF | TGTGCCAGTAGTATAGCGAGCGGGGGCTCCTACGAGCAGTACTTC
TRBJ2-2 | TRBV4-2 | - | - | CASSQDRKPGELFF | TGTGCCAGCAGCCAAGATAGAAAGCCCGGGGAGCTGTTTTTT
TRBJ1-1 | TRBV25-1 | - | - | CASRTTENTEAFF | TGTGCCAGTAGAACCACAGAGAACACTGAAGCTTTCTTT
TRBJ2-7 | TRBV4-2 | - | - | CASSQDPQGYEQYF | TGTGCCAGCAGCCAAGACCCCCAGGGCTACGAGCAGTACTTC
TRBJ1-1 | TRBV5-1 | - | few | CASSSGDPSEAFF | TGCGCCAGCAGCTCAGGGGACCCGTCTGAAGCTTTCTTT
TRBJ2-1 | TRBV4-3 | TRBD2 | - | CASSQDRLAGNEQFF | TGCGCCAGCAGCCAAGATCGGCTAGCGGGAAATGAGCAGTTCTTC
TRBJ2-1 | TRBV4-1 | - | - | CASSQDPGLRNEQFF | TGCGCCAGCAGCCAAGACCCAGGACTAAGGAATGAGCAGTTCTTC
TRBJ2-2 | TRBV28 | - | - | CASSLGAGELFF | TGTGCCAGCAGTCTAGGTGCCGGGGAGCTGTTTTTT
TRBJ2-7 | TRBV29-1 | - | - | CSVDGRGVYEQYF | TGCAGCGTTGACGGCAGGGGGGTCTACGAGCAGTACTTC
TRBJ1-1 | TRBV19 | - | - | CASESVNSEAFF | TGTGCCAGCGAGAGCGTCAACTCTGAAGCTTTCTTT
TRBJ1-5 | TRBV15 | - | - | CATSRVYSSETDQPQHF | TGTGCCACCAGCAGAGTGTATAGCAGCGAGACCGACCAGCCCCAGCATTTT
TRBJ1-1 | TRBV5-5 | - | - | CASSLDRVREAFF | TGTGCCAGCAGCTTGGACAGGGTAAGGGAAGCTTTCTTT
TRBJ1-2 | TRBV28 | TRBD1 | - | CASSSGTGARGYTF | TGTGCCAGCAGTTCCGGGACAGGGGCTCGTGGCTACACCTTC
TRBJ2-6 | TRBV5-6 | TRBD1 | - | CASSFTGGAGANVLTF | TGTGCCAGCAGCTTTACAGGGGGTGCTGGGGCCAACGTCCTGACTTTC
TRBJ2-7 | TRBV7-2 | TRBD1 | - | CASSFGTGGPYEQYF | TGTGCCAGCAGCTTCGGGACAGGGGGCCCCTACGAGCAGTACTTC
TRBJ2-7 | TRBV13 | TRBD2 | - | CASSFAASGRFVEQYF | TGTGCCAGCAGCTTTGCCGCTAGCGGGAGATTTGTAGAGCAGTACTTC
TRBJ2-2 | TRBV9 | TRBD1 | - | CASSLRTGTGELFF | TGTGCCAGCAGCTTACGGACAGGGACCGGGGAGCTGTTTTTT